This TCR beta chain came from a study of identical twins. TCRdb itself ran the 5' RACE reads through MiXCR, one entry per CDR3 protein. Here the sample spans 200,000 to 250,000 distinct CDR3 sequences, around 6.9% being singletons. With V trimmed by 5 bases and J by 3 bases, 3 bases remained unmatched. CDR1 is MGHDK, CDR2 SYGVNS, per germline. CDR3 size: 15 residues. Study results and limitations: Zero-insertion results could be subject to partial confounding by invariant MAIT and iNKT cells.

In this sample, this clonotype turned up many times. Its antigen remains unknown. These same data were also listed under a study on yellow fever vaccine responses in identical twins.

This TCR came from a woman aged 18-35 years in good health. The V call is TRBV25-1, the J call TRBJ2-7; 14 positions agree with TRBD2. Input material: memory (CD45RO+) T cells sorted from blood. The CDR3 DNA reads TGTGCCAGCAGTAACGGACTAGCGGGAGGCTACGAGCAGTACTTC. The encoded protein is CASSNGLAGGYEQYF.